Many counts were recorded for the clone carrying this T cell receptor (beta chain). There are 12 residues in the CDR3. Germline V gives CDR1 MDHEN, CDR2 SYDVKM. Trimming took off 10 bases at V and 5 bases at J, with 14 bases between the two ends. These data come from a study of T cells after yellow fever vaccination. Each CDR3 protein is one row after TCRdb ran MiXCR on the 5' RACE reads. This sample has about 400,000 distinct CDR3 sequences, with roughly 6.1% found just once. The input for sequencing was PBMCs, taken 5 days after the yellow fever booster vaccination. The chain couples TRBV28 to TRBJ2-5; perhaps TRBD2 as D (6 bases). The clonotype originates from a young man who received the YFV17D yellow fever vaccine. The DNA of the CDR3 is TGTGCCACCGCGTCGGGGGTGGAGACCCAGTACTTC. This translates into CATASGVETQYF.